The 22 T cell receptor beta chains given below trace back to one sample, sequenced in a study of early T cells in non-severe SARS-CoV-2 infection. MiXCR, run by TCRdb on the 5' RACE reads, gives a single entry per CDR3 protein. The top ten hold about 6.8% of the sample, which has tens of thousands of distinct CDR3 sequences, around 5.6% seen once. Sequenced sample: whole blood. The source of these receptors is an adult who was a healthcare worker with PCR-confirmed SARS-CoV-2 infection or an uninfected control (not recorded which).

This clonotype was seen many times. This rearrangement joins TRBV5-4 to TRBJ2-7; D uncertain. This CDR3 contains 13 residues. The ends were cut back, 3 bases at V and 2 bases at J, with 9 bases in the middle. Germline CDR1 is SGHNT and CDR2 is YYREEE (reference sequence). CDR3 bases: TGTGCCAGCAGCTATGGGCAAACCTACGAGCAGTACTTC. It specifies CASSYGQTYEQYF.

This clonotype appeared a few times. The chain has TRBV2 and TRBJ2-3; 7 bases line up with TRBD1. This CDR3 spans 15 amino acids. Germline lookup yields CDR1 SNHLY and CDR2 FYNNEI. V dropped 8 bases and J dropped 5; count of bases not matched to a gene: 13. DNA for the CDR3: TGTGCCAGCCGGAAAACCGGGACAGCCTTAGATACGCAGTATTTT. It yields the protein CASRKTGTALDTQYF.

There are a few counts of this clonotype. CDR3 sequence (DNA): TGTGCCAGCAGCTTACCCAGGGCGGACACTGAAGCTTTCTTT. Translation: CASSLPRADTEAFF. This chain links TRBV13 with TRBJ1-1; D is perhaps TRBD1 (5 bases). V lost 2 bases, J lost 3 bases, and 10 bases lay in between. Germline V gives CDR1 PRHDT, CDR2 FYEKMQ (reference sequence). There are 14 residues in the CDR3.

The chain joins TRBV11-2 to TRBJ2-7; D tentatively fits TRBD1 or TRBD2 (5 bases each). V was trimmed by 5 bases and J by 3 bases, leaving 20 bases between them. From germline, CDR1 is SGHAT and CDR2 FQNNGV. CDR3 length equals 16 residues. Written as DNA, the CDR3 is TGTGCCAGCAGCAACCCACCGGGACGGACCCACTACGAGCAGTACTTC. Its translation: CASSNPPGRTHYEQYF.

This clonotype was picked up a small number of times. The genes are TRBV4-1 and TRBJ1-2, with D tentatively TRBD1 (5 bases). The germline V gene has CDR1 MGHRA and CDR2 YSYEKL. This CDR3 region has 12 residues. V shed 1 base and J shed 7 bases, with 7 bases lying between them. This CDR3 reads CASSQAGAGYTF. CDR3 nucleotide sequence: TGCGCCAGCAGCCAAGCCGGGGCTGGCTACACCTTC.

This clonotype was counted at least ten times. V usage is TRBV10-3 and J usage is TRBJ2-5, with 12 bases identical to TRBD2. V shed 3 bases and J 5 bases; nucleotides not matched to a gene: 10. The length of the CDR3 is 17 residues. CDR1 and CDR2 from the germline V gene are ENHRY and SYGVKD. CDR3 in amino acids: CAISEGTSGPPRETQYF. The CDR3 DNA is TGTGCCATCAGTGAAGGGACTAGCGGGCCCCCCAGGGAGACCCAGTACTTC.

V is TRBV6-1 and J is TRBJ1-2, with D maybe TRBD1 (5 bases). Germline V lookup: CDR1 MNHNS, CDR2 SASEGT. V gave up 2 bases and J gave up 4 bases, with 11 bases separating them. The CDR3 is 14 residues long. Here the CDR3 DNA reads TGTGCCAGCAGTGAACTTCCAGGGCCCTATGGCTACACCTTC. Translating gives CASSELPGPYGYTF.

The rearrangement links TRBV11-2 to TRBJ2-1, with D tentatively TRBD2 (6 bases). Germline loops: CDR1 SGHAT, CDR2 FQNNGV. The length of the CDR3 is 15 residues. The V end was cut by 5 bases, the J end by 8 bases, with 19 bases between. As DNA, the CDR3 is TGTGCCAGCAGCCGCGGGGACTTTATCCCCCATGAGCAGTTCTTC. This codes for CASSRGDFIPHEQFF. Drawing the rest from reference TRBV11-2 and TRBJ2-1, the complete variable domain is EAGVAQSPRYKIIEKRQSVAFWCNPISGHATLYWYQQILGQGPKLLIQFQNNGVVDDSQLPKDRFSAERLKGVDSTLKIQPAKLEDSAVYLCASSRGDFIPHEQFFGPGTRLTVL.

The genes are TRBV4-2 and TRBJ2-7, with D perhaps assigned TRBD1 or TRBD2 (6 bases each). V shed 4 bases and J shed 4 bases, with 17 bases lying between them. Per the germline V gene, CDR1 is LGHNA and CDR2 is YNFKEQ. The CDR3 is 15 amino acids. The CDR3 loop reads CASSPRTTGTYEQYF. As DNA, the CDR3 is TGTGCCAGCAGCCCGAGGACTACAGGGACTTACGAGCAGTACTTC.

There are many counts of this clonotype. V is TRBV6-2 or TRBV6-3 and J is TRBJ1-1, with TRBD1 matching over 9 bases. J was trimmed by 5 bases and V by 7 bases; bases with no gene match: 11. Germline values: CDR1 MNHEY, CDR2 SVGEGT. The CDR3 spans 15 residues. DNA for the CDR3: TGTGCCAGCAAAACGAACAGGGGGCGAGGTACTGAAGCTTTCTTT. It encodes CASKTNRGRGTEAFF.

This clonotype showed up many times. V is TRBV12-3 or TRBV12-4 and J is TRBJ1-1; D unclear. CDR3 length: 14 residues. Trimming cost V 6 bases and J 1 base, with 12 bases left between them. The CDR3 DNA sequence: TGTGCCAGCAGCTCCGGACGGGAGAACACTGAAGCTTTCTTT. It encodes CASSSGRENTEAFF.

On this clonotype: A read error is likely, as this CDR3 ends without the conserved phenylalanine or tryptophan. For the CDR3, the DNA is TGTGCCAGCAGTCCCCCACCGGCCCCCCACGAGCAGTACTCC. Translated, it gives CASSPPPAPHEQYS. The chain combines TRBV28 with TRBJ2-7; no definite D call. Germline V gene sequence: CDR1 MDHEN, CDR2 SYDVKM. Trimming stripped 5 bases from V and 5 bases from J, with 16 bases between. The CDR3 runs 14 residues.

V usage is TRBV7-7 and J usage is TRBJ2-5; maybe TRBD2 (5 bases). The germline CDR1 and CDR2 sequences are SSHAT and FNYEAQ (reference sequence). CDR3 size: 16 residues. The V gene lost 5 bases and the J gene lost 1 base, with 17 bases spanning the gap. Here the CDR3 reads CASSLAGIGVQETQYF. Written as DNA, the CDR3 is TGTGCCAGCAGCCTGGCGGGCATTGGAGTCCAAGAGACCCAGTACTTC.

There are a few counts of this clonotype. The chain has TRBV12-3 or TRBV12-4 and TRBJ1-2; 7 positions agree with TRBD1. This CDR3 is 12 amino acids long. V lost 5 bases to trimming and J lost 8 bases; unmatched junction nucleotides: 5. In DNA form, the CDR3 reads TGTGCCAGCAGTAAGGGGGCGGGCGGCTACACCTTC. It specifies CASSKGAGGYTF.

This clonotype was seen only a few times. The rearrangement joins TRBV4-1 to TRBJ2-3, with 7 bases identical to TRBD2. V lost 0 bases and J lost 5; bases outside the gene matches: 17. There are 19 residues in the CDR3. Germline CDR1 reads MGHRA; CDR2 reads YSYEKL. The CDR3: CASSQDSESGGSLQDTQYF. The CDR3 DNA sequence: TGCGCCAGCAGCCAAGACTCCGAGTCGGGCGGGAGTTTGCAAGATACGCAGTATTTT.

This clonotype was found many times. The chain uses TRBV20-1 and TRBJ2-3; 7 bases match TRBD2. The J segment lost 2 bases and the V segment lost 0 bases, leaving 11 bases of the junction unmatched. Germline V gene lookup returns CDR1 DFQATT and CDR2 SNEGSKA (reference sequence). The CDR3 runs to 17 residues. The CDR3 sequence: CSARDNPLAPSTDTQYF. The CDR3 region has the DNA TGCAGTGCTAGAGATAACCCACTAGCGCCATCCACAGATACGCAGTATTTT.

This clonotype has a count of ten or more. CDR3 DNA sequence: TGTGCCAGCAGCTTGATGGGCAGGGCCACTGAAGCTTTCTTT. Its protein product is CASSLMGRATEAFF. The J gene is TRBJ1-1, the V gene TRBV5-6; D is perhaps TRBD1 (5 bases). Deletions cut 1 base from V and 4 bases from J, with 11 bases between. Germline CDR1 and CDR2: SGHDT and YYEEEE. This CDR3 region has 14 residues.

This clonotype was recorded a few times. The genes are TRBV5-1 and TRBJ2-3, with TRBD1 identical over 8 bases. The ends lost 7 bases at V and 2 bases at J; junction bases unmatched: 12. Germline assignment: CDR1 SGHRS and CDR2 YFSETQ. This CDR3 spans 16 amino acids. CDR3 bases: TGCGCCAGCGGGCCTACGGGACAGGCGTTCACAGATACGCAGTATTTT. Translation: CASGPTGQAFTDTQYF.

In its sample, this clonotype was seen many times. The chain joins TRBV19 to TRBJ2-2, with no clear D. The germline V and J ends were trimmed by 7 bases and 5 bases, with 5 bases remaining between them. This CDR3 region has 11 residues. Per the germline V gene, CDR1 is LNHDA and CDR2 is SQIVND (reference sequence). The CDR3 region has the DNA TGTGCCAGTATAGGGACCGGGGAGCTGTTTTTT. It yields the protein CASIGTGELFF.

This clonotype has at least ten counts. The chain uses TRBV5-6 and TRBJ1-6, with TRBD1 matching 9 bases. V shed 4 bases and J 7 bases; nucleotides not matched to a gene: 3. The CDR3 extends over 14 amino acids. Germline V gene lookup returns CDR1 SGHDT and CDR2 YYEEEE. The chain's CDR3 is CASSLDRGNSPLHF. CDR3 coding DNA: TGTGCCAGCAGCCTGGACAGGGGAAATTCACCCCTCCACTTT. The variable domain in full, with the rest retrieved from reference TRBV5-6 and TRBJ1-6, is DAGVTQSPTHLIKTRGQQVTLRCSPKSGHDTVSWYQQALGQGPQFIFQYYEEEERQRGNFPDRFSGHQFPNYSSELNVNALLLGDSALYLCASSLDRGNSPLHFGNGTRLTVT.

This clonotype was counted between two and nine times. DNA of the CDR3: TGCGCCAGCAGCCAGTACAGGGGGCACACTGAAGCTTTCTTT. Translation: CASSQYRGHTEAFF. The chain carries TRBV4-3 and TRBJ1-1; TRBD1 matches 9 bases. Germline V CDR1 and CDR2: LGHNA, YSLEER. This CDR3 spans 14 amino acids. V was clipped by 3 bases and J by 3 bases; unmatched bases: 2.

The chain recombines TRBV12-3 or TRBV12-4 with TRBJ2-1; 11 bases fit TRBD2. The CDR3 spans 14 residues. With V trimmed by 5 bases and J by 7 bases, 4 bases remained unmatched. The CDR3 loop is CASSVLAGANEQFF. The DNA for the CDR3 is TGTGCCAGCAGTGTACTAGCGGGGGCAAATGAGCAGTTCTTC.